The present T cell receptor (beta chain) was sequenced within a study of human T cells and chemical hapten exposure. Documented time point: pre-sensitization, week 0. The treatment is: therapeutic diphenylcyclopropenone sensitization with weekly scalp DPC. This clonotype was seen more than once but under ten times. TCRdb re-derived calls from the RACE reads in MiXCR, one entry per CDR3 protein. In the table there are 80,000 to 100,000 distinct CDR3 sequences, approximately 10% of which are singletons. This clonotype was sampled from a woman aged 60-75 years with alopecia areata. Some clones in this sample may be carry-over from other donors' samples. The material was whole blood, obtained in connection with sensitization to the hapten diphenylcyclopropenone (DPC).

This CDR3 reads CASSLQGSPLHF. The DNA for the CDR3 is TGTGCCAGCAGTTTACAGGGGTCACCCCTCCACTTT. This chain uses TRBV27 with TRBJ1-6; D may be TRBD1 (6 bases). The CDR3 sequence is 12 residues long. Germline CDR1 MNHEY, CDR2 SMNVEV (reference sequence). V lost 2 bases and J 10 bases, leaving 6 bases between the germline ends.